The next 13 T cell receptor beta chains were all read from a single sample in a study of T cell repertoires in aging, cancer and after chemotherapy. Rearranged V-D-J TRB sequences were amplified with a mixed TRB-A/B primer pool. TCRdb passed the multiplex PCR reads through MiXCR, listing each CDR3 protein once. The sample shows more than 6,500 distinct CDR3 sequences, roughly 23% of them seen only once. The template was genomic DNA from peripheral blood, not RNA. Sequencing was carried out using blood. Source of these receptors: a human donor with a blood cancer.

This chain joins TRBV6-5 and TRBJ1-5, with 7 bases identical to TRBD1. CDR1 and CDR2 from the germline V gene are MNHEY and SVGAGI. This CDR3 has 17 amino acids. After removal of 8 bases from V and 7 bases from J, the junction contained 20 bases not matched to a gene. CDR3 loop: CASRETGARYGTQPQHF. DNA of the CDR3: TGTGCCAGCCGTGAAACAGGGGCGCGATACGGGACCCAGCCCCAGCATTTT.

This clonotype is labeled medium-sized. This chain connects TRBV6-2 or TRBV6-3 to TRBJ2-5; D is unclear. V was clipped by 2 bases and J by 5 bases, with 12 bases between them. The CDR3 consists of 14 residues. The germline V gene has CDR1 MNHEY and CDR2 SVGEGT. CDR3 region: CASSYATRTETQYF. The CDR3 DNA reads TGTGCCAGCAGTTACGCTACAAGGACGGAGACCCAGTACTTC.

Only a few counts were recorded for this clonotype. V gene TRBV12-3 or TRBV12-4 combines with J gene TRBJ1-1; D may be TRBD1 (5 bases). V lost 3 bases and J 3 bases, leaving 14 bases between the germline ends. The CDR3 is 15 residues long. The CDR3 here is CASSFGGAEDTEAFF. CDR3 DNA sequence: TGTGCCAGCAGTTTCGGAGGGGCAGAGGACACTGAAGCTTTCTTT.

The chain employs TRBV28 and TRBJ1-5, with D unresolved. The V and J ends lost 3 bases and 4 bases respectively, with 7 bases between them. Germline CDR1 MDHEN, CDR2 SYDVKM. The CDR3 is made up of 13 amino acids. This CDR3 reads CASSFLDNQPQHF. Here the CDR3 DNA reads TGTGCCAGCAGTTTCTTAGATAATCAGCCCCAGCATTTT.

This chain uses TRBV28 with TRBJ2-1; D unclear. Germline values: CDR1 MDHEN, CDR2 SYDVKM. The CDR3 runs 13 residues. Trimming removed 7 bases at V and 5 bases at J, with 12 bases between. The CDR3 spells CASTQRVDNEQFF. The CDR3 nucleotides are TGTGCCAGCACCCAAAGGGTGGACAATGAGCAGTTCTTC.

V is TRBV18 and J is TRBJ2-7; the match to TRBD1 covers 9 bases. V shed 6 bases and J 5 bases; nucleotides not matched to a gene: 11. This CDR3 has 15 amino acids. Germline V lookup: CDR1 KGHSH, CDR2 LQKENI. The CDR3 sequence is CASSHRLTGGNEQYF. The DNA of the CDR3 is TGTGCCAGCTCGCACCGACTGACAGGGGGGAACGAGCAGTACTTC.

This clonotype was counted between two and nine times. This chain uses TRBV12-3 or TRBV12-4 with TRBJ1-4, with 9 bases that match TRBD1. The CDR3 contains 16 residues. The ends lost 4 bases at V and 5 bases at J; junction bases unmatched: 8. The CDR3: CASSSGPGTGNEKLFF. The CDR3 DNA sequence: TGTGCCAGCAGTTCGGGTCCCGGGACAGGGAATGAAAAACTGTTTTTT.

This CDR3 reads CATSDAAGGMINEQFF. The CDR3 DNA follows: TGTGCCACCAGTGATGCAGCGGGAGGGATGATAAATGAGCAGTTCTTC. The chain is built from TRBV24-1 and TRBJ2-1; 10 bases map to TRBD2. The CDR3 runs to 16 residues. From germline, CDR1 is KGHDR and CDR2 SFDVKD. The V segment lost 3 bases and the J segment 7 bases; nucleotides outside the gene matches: 8.

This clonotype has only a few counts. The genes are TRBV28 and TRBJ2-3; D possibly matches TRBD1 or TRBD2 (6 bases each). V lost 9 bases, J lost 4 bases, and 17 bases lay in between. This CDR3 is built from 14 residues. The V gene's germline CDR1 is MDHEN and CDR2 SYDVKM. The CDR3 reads CASFRGGSADTQYF. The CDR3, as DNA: TGTGCCAGTTTCAGGGGAGGTAGTGCAGATACGCAGTATTTT.

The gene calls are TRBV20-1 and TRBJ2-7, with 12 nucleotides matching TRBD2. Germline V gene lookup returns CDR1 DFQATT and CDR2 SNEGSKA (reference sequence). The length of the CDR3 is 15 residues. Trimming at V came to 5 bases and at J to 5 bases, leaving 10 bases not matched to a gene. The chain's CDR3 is CSALSRTSGTHEQYF. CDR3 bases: TGCAGTGCTTTAAGTAGGACTAGCGGGACCCACGAGCAGTACTTC.

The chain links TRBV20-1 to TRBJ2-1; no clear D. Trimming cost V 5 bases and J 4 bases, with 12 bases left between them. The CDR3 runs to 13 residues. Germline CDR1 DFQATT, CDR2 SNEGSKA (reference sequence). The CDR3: CSASQAVYNEQFF. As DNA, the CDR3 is TGCAGTGCTTCCCAGGCGGTATACAATGAGCAGTTCTTC.

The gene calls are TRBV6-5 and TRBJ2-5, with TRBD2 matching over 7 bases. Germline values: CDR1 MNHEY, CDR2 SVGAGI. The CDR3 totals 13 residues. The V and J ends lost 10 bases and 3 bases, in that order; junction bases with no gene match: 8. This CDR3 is CATGRLGEETQYF. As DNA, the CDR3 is TGTGCCACCGGGAGGTTGGGGGAAGAGACCCAGTACTTC.

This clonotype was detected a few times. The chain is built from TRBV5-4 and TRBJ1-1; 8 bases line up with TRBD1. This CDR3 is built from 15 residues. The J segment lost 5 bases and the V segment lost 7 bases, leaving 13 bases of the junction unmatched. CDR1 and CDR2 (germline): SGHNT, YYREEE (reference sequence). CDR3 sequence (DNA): TGTGCCAGCTTCCCGGGACAGGTGGCGGGTACTGAAGCTTTCTTT. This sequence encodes CASFPGQVAGTEAFF. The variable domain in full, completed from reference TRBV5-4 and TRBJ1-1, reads ETGVTQSPTHLIKTRGQQVTLRCSSQSGHNTVSWYQQALGQGPQFIFQYYREEENGRGNFPPRFSGLQFPNYSSELNVNALELDDSALYLCASFPGQVAGTEAFFGQGTRLTVV.